This T cell receptor (beta chain) was found in a study of blood T cell repertoires in COVID-19 (dated by TCRdb to about 2020). At the level of the whole study: Samples covering the acute and convalescent phases of COVID-19 were provided by collaborators in the United States, Italy and Spain. The prospective study material was composed of cDNA or gDNA derived from T cells, B-cell-depleted T cells, or PBMCs. Deeply sampled blood TCRbeta repertoires from subjects exposed to, actively infected with, or recovered from COVID-19 were included in the dataset. The repertoires were released in a freely available public database meant as a resource for research on the immune response to SARS-CoV-2. Samples were obtained from the ongoing ImmuneRACE study (first 160 participants) and from about 1,300 subjects provided by 6 global collaborators. Nearly every sample came with metadata listing a de-identified subject ID, COVID-19 status, age in years and sex. Where available, HLA class I and class II types were taken from metadata supplied by the sample provider and were not determined by assay-based typing. Results and caveats for the whole study, not just this receptor: Clinical and demographic metadata were provided uncurated, with the amount varying by source and participant.

Enrolling through a virtual design, the prospective study's participants ranged in age from roughly 18 to 100 years and lived across 20 to 30 United States geographic areas. In the prospective study, cohorts were assigned on the basis of participant-reported clinical history obtained from a screening survey and a study questionnaire. A participant counted as exposed if, within 2 weeks of entering the study, that participant had been in contact with someone who had a PCR-confirmed or clinician-diagnosed COVID-19 case. In the prospective study, whole blood, serum and a nasopharyngeal or oropharyngeal swab were collected from each participant by mobile phlebotomists. Participants in the prospective study had the option to provide additional blood draws and questionnaires over a 2-month period. Prospective study blood samples were shipped either frozen or at room temperature before DNA extraction.

V is cut by 2 bases and J by 3 bases, and the space between the germline ends is 14 bases. CDR3 length: 15 amino acids, cysteine to phenylalanine. The CDR3 DNA has 45 bases and is translated from base 1. The germline V gene gives CDR1 as MNHEY and CDR2 as SVGAGI. Comment on this clone: The antigen it recognizes is unknown. Per-base qualities were not stored, and no clone one base away is much larger.

The immunoSEQ Assay, a bias-controlled multiplex PCR, was used to amplify TCRbeta CDR3 regions from genomic DNA. The source study handled its data this way. Nucleated cell counts per sample were estimated from amplification of reference gene primers within the assay. To quantify the absolute abundance of each unique TCRbeta CDR3 rearrangement, sequence reads were collapsed and filtered. For each sample, productive Simpson clonality was calculated as the square root of Simpson's diversity index over productive rearrangements. TCRdb stores this immuneACCESS table with in-frame sequences only. Part of the clones is absent; in the studies checked, under half of the shortfall reflects unresolved V genes, and no reason is known for the rest. That table furnishes V, J and clone size, whereas the DNA furnished D and trimming. Present in this sample are 430,000 or so clones, around nine tenths of which were seen just once. 1.4% of the sample is in the top ten clones.

The clonotype was recovered from a woman in her late teens or twenties who had been exposed to COVID-19. The sequencing sample was made of PBMCs or T cells enriched from blood (not recorded which). The chain is assembled from TRBV6-5 and TRBJ2-7; the D gene identity is not certain. The CDR3 region has the sequence CASSYRPASSYEQYF. The sequenced DNA: TGTGCCAGCAGTTACCGCCCCGCGAGTAGCTACGAGCAGTACTTC.